These 21 T cell receptor beta chains were sequenced from one sample in a study of T cell responses to AZD1222 COVID-19 vaccine. Sequencing was performed with immunoSEQ multiplex PCR; in TCRdb, only in-frame clones are kept and a portion is missing. Among 95,000 to 110,000 clones listed, roughly 86% were seen once. Sequencing used peripheral blood, obtained 28 days after the second dose of the MenACWY control vaccine. The receptors come from an adult who received the MenACWY meningococcal vaccine as a control.

CDR3: CASSQGRQGSSSPLHF. CDR3 sequence (DNA): TGTGCCAGCAGCCAGGGACGACAGGGAAGTTCTTCACCCCTCCACTTT. The chain links TRBV4-2 to TRBJ1-6; the match to TRBD1 covers 7 bases. This CDR3 is 16 amino acids long. CDR1 LGHNA and CDR2 YNFKEQ come from the germline V gene. The J segment lost 9 bases and the V segment lost 3 bases, leaving 11 bases of the junction unmatched.

The J gene is TRBJ2-7, the V gene TRBV7-6, with D tentatively TRBD1 (6 bases). This CDR3 has 13 amino acids. Germline CDR1 SGHVS, CDR2 FNYEAQ. Trimming removed 5 bases from V and 4 bases from J, with 12 bases in between. In nucleotides, the CDR3 is TGTGCCAGCAGCCGAGGGACAATTTACGAGCAGTACTTC. It yields the protein CASSRGTIYEQYF.

V is TRBV13 and J is TRBJ2-5, with D perhaps matching TRBD2 (7 bases). This CDR3 comprises 13 residues. The germline V and J ends were trimmed by 5 bases and 5 bases, with 12 bases remaining between them. The germline V gene has CDR1 PRHDT and CDR2 FYEKMQ (reference sequence). The CDR3 coding sequence is TGTGCCAGCAGCGCCGGGGGGCGGGAGACCCAGTACTTC. It encodes CASSAGGRETQYF.

The rearrangement uses TRBV18 and TRBJ1-2; D is undetermined. Looked up from germline, CDR1 is KGHSH and CDR2 is LQKENI. This CDR3 contains 15 residues. With 4 bases removed from V and 0 bases from J, the gap between germline ends came to 12 bases. CDR3 sequence (DNA): TGTGCCAGCTCACTCTCGGACGGAGCTAACTATGGCTACACCTTC. Translated: CASSLSDGANYGYTF.

The chain employs TRBV11-2 and TRBJ2-6; 8 nucleotides agree with TRBD1. This CDR3 spans 19 amino acids. The J segment lost 0 bases and the V segment lost 4 bases, leaving 11 bases of the junction unmatched. CDR1 is SGHAT and CDR2 is FQNNGV in the germline V gene. The CDR3 spells CASSSLSGQVPSGANVLTF. CDR3 coding DNA: TGTGCCAGCAGCTCACTCTCGGGACAGGTTCCCTCTGGGGCCAACGTCCTGACTTTC.

V gene TRBV11-2 combines with J gene TRBJ1-2; a possible D gene is TRBD1 (6 bases). Germline CDR1 is SGHAT and CDR2 is FQNNGV. Deletions cut 5 bases from V and 3 bases from J, with 10 bases between. The CDR3 is made up of 13 amino acids. The CDR3 loop reads CASSPNRDYGYTF. The CDR3 coding sequence is TGTGCCAGCAGCCCGAACAGGGACTATGGCTACACCTTC.

The chain carries TRBV27 and TRBJ1-2, with TRBD1 matching over 8 bases. CDR1 and CDR2 (germline): MNHEY, SMNVEV (reference sequence). V lost 5 bases, J lost 2 bases, and 4 bases stayed unmatched. CDR3 size: 14 residues. CDR3 sequence: CASSPRQGNYGYTF. The CDR3 DNA sequence: TGTGCCAGCAGTCCTCGACAGGGGAACTATGGCTACACCTTC.

The genes are TRBV3-1 (or the pseudogene TRBV3-2) and TRBJ2-7; D may be TRBD2 (6 bases). V lost 3 bases and J 5 bases, leaving 11 bases between the germline ends. Germline values: CDR1 LGHDT, CDR2 YNNKEL (reference sequence). The CDR3 consists of 13 residues. Here the CDR3 reads CASSHGGVHEQYF. DNA of the CDR3: TGTGCCAGCAGCCATGGAGGGGTTCACGAGCAGTACTTC.

The rearrangement joins TRBV19 to TRBJ1-5, with D hard to call. Germline CDR1 LNHDA, CDR2 SQIVND (reference sequence). Trimming stripped 3 bases from V and 6 bases from J, with 12 bases between. The CDR3 is 14 amino acids. CDR3 DNA sequence: TGTGCCAGTAGTATGGTCGGATTAAGTCAGCCCCAGCATTTT. It translates to CASSMVGLSQPQHF.

The V and J genes are TRBV25-1 and TRBJ1-2; 7 bases fit TRBD1. After removal of 10 bases from V and 5 bases from J, the junction contained 13 bases not matched to a gene. The CDR3 loop spans 14 amino acids. Germline V CDR1 and CDR2: MGHDK, SYGVNS. CDR3 protein: CATHPGGRAYGYTF. The DNA for the CDR3 is TGTGCCACCCACCCAGGGGGGAGAGCGTATGGCTACACCTTC.

This chain connects TRBV24-1 to TRBJ1-5, with D possibly matching TRBD1 (6 bases). The length of the CDR3 is 13 residues. V was cut by 9 bases and J by 3 bases, with 11 bases left in between. Germline values: CDR1 KGHDR, CDR2 SFDVKD. CDR3 coding DNA: TGTGCCACCGCGACAGGACTCAATCAGCCCCAGCATTTT. Amino acid sequence: CATATGLNQPQHF.

J is TRBJ2-1 and V is TRBV19; 7 bases map to TRBD2. The CDR3 length is 11 residues. CDR1 is LNHDA and CDR2 is SQIVND in the germline V gene (reference sequence). The junction had 4 bases not matched to a gene; V was cut back by 5 bases and J by 12 bases. The chain's CDR3 is CASSQTGGQFF. The CDR3 DNA reads TGTGCCAGTAGTCAAACGGGAGGGCAGTTCTTC.

The V call is TRBV30, the J call TRBJ1-6; D perhaps matches TRBD1 (5 bases). Trimming cost V 0 bases and J 12 bases, with 15 bases left between them. CDR1 is GTSNPN and CDR2 is SVGIG in the germline V gene (reference sequence). The CDR3 is 14 residues long. CDR3 sequence reads: CAWSVLEGRGPLHF. The DNA of the CDR3 is TGTGCCTGGAGTGTCCTTGAGGGTAGGGGACCCCTCCACTTT. Combining the CDR3 with reference TRBV30 and TRBJ1-6 gives the whole variable domain SQTIHQWPATLVQPVGSPLSLECTVEGTSNPNLYWYRQAAGRGLQLLFYSVGIGQISSEVPQNLSASRPQDRQFILSSKKLLLSDSGFYLCAWSVLEGRGPLHFGNGTRLTVT.

V gene TRBV11-2 combines with J gene TRBJ1-4; 7 bases fit TRBD1. The germline CDR1 and CDR2 sequences are SGHAT and FQNNGV. This CDR3 has 15 residues. The ends lost 2 bases at V and 5 bases at J; junction bases unmatched: 5. In DNA, the CDR3 is TGTGCCAGCAGCTTAAGGAGGGGGCAAAATGAAAAACTGTTTTTT. Translated, it gives CASSLRRGQNEKLFF.

The chain has TRBV7-8 and TRBJ2-5; D is undetermined. Germline values: CDR1 SGHVS, CDR2 FQNEAQ. The CDR3 is 11 amino acids. V was trimmed by 5 bases and J by 5 bases, leaving 6 bases between them. CDR3 sequence: CASSIRETQYF. The CDR3 region has the DNA TGTGCCAGCAGCATACGGGAGACCCAGTACTTC.

This chain links TRBV13 with TRBJ1-3; no clear D gene. The CDR3 has 18 residues. CDR1 and CDR2 (germline): PRHDT, FYEKMQ (reference sequence). The V and J ends lost 4 bases and 3 bases respectively, with 22 bases between them. The CDR3 region has the DNA TGTGCCAGCAGCTCCACTCCCAAGGCCAGCCAGTATGGAAACACCATATATTTT. Translating it yields CASSSTPKASQYGNTIYF.

The chain combines TRBV7-9 with TRBJ2-2; 7 nucleotides line up with TRBD1. The V gene end was trimmed by 5 bases and the J gene end by 6 bases; junction bases not matched to a gene: 6. CDR1 is SEHNR and CDR2 is FQNEAQ in the germline V gene (reference sequence). CDR3 length equals 14 residues. The chain's CDR3 is CASSALQGPGELFF. The CDR3 DNA reads as TGTGCCAGCAGCGCGTTACAGGGGCCCGGGGAGCTGTTTTTT.

In its sample, this clone was seen once. The chain joins TRBV2 to TRBJ1-6, with D perhaps TRBD1 (6 bases). V lost 0 bases and J lost 7, with 10 bases in between. CDR1 and CDR2 (germline): SNHLY, FYNNEI. The length of the CDR3 is 15 residues. The CDR3 DNA is TGTGCCAGCAGTGAAGCAAGGGGGACCAATTCACCCCTCCACTTT. This gives the protein CASSEARGTNSPLHF.

Here the CDR3 DNA reads TGCGCCAGCCCTCGGGACCCCTTACGCGAGCAGTACTTC. Translation gives CASPRDPLREQYF. The rearrangement uses TRBV10-1 and TRBJ2-7; D might be TRBD1 or TRBD2, each matching 5 bases. The CDR3 runs to 13 residues. Germline V lookup: CDR1 WNHNN, CDR2 SYGVQD (reference sequence). V gave up 8 bases and J gave up 6 bases, with 17 bases separating them.

The V gene is TRBV18, the J gene TRBJ2-7, with D unresolved. V shed 0 bases and J shed 0 bases, with 3 bases lying between them. CDR3 length: 13 residues. The V gene's germline CDR1 is KGHSH and CDR2 LQKENI. The CDR3 spells CASSPPSSYEQYF. CDR3 nucleotide sequence: TGTGCCAGCTCACCACCATCCTCCTACGAGCAGTACTTC. The full variable domain, its missing parts supplied by reference TRBV18 and TRBJ2-7, is NAGVMQNPRHLVRRRGQEARLRCSPMKGHSHVYWYRQLPEEGLKFMVYLQKENIIDESGMPKERFSAEFPKEGPSILRIQQVVRGDSAAYFCASSPPSSYEQYFGPGTRLTVT.

V gene TRBV30 combines with J gene TRBJ2-3, with TRBD2 matching over 9 bases. The V segment lost 4 bases and the J segment 3 bases; nucleotides outside the gene matches: 8. This CDR3 contains 15 residues. From germline, CDR1 is GTSNPN and CDR2 SVGIG (reference sequence). CDR3 protein: CAWNLGGGVTDTQYF. CDR3 sequence (DNA): TGTGCCTGGAACTTGGGCGGGGGGGTGACAGATACGCAGTATTTT.